This TCR beta chain was sequenced for a study of cytomegalovirus exposure and HLA in healthy donors. The PCR employed 60 Vbeta primers together with 13 Jbeta primers. The table came from immunoSEQ multiplex PCR; TCRdb's copy has only in-frame clones and leaves some out. This table holds about 110,000 clones, around 77% found once. Whole-study results and caveats: It was approximately 150 TCR beta chains that were listed as cytomegalovirus-associated. A later analysis showed that HLA-associated TCR beta chains had undergone more clonal expansion than equally common others. In an earlier analysis, about 87% or about 30%: the productive usage of most TCR beta V segments. Later analysis demonstrated an association between a missense DCLRE1C variant and TCR beta V- and J-gene trimming.

The CDR3 runs to 13 residues. CDR1 and CDR2 from the germline V gene are SGHDN and FVKESK. V was trimmed by 1 base and J by 8 bases, leaving 9 bases between them. A remark on this clone: As yet, its antigen is unknown.

The chain combines TRBV14 with TRBJ2-1; tentative D call: TRBD1 (5 bases). Input material: PBMCs. The source of this sequence is a male donor in good health and CMV-seronegative. Here the CDR3 reads CASSQGIQDEQFF. The CDR3 bases are TGTGCCAGCAGCCAAGGCATACAGGATGAGCAGTTCTTC.